The next 32 T cell receptor beta chains were all read from a single sample in a study of regulatory T cells in long-lasting Graves disease. The TCR beta library used iRepertoire HTBI primers with Arm-PCR amplification of CDR3. TCRdb passed the multiplex PCR reads through MiXCR, listing each CDR3 protein once. The table has fewer than 650,000 distinct CDR3 sequences, approximately 15% seen once. Time point in this sample: newly diagnosed GD, antithyroid drugs for less than 3 months. The TCR library was made from RNA extracted from PBMCs. These data also formed part of another study, on T cells in Graves' hyperthyroidism and ophthalmopathy.

The starting material was peripheral blood mononuclear cells (PBMCs), obtained at new diagnosis, from a patient treated with antithyroid drugs. The receptors originated from a woman aged 30 to 39 with Graves disease.

CDR3 nucleotide sequence: TGTGCCAGCAGCCAAGCCTCAACGGGGACCTACAATGAGCAGTTCTTC. Translation gives CASSQASTGTYNEQFF. V gene TRBV4-2 combines with J gene TRBJ2-1, with D possibly TRBD2 on 5 matching bases. Germline-derived CDR1 and CDR2 are LGHNA and YNFKEQ. CDR3 length: 16 residues. Trimming removed 1 base at V and 2 bases at J, with 12 bases between.

This clonotype was counted at least ten times. The J gene is TRBJ2-7, the V gene TRBV5-1, with a possible D match to TRBD2 (5 bases). Trimming removed 0 bases from V and 3 bases from J, with 10 bases in between. CDR1 is SGHRS and CDR2 is YFSETQ in the germline V gene. The CDR3 runs to 14 residues. The CDR3 sequence: CASSLDQLVYEQYF. In DNA form, the CDR3 reads TGCGCCAGCAGCTTGGATCAACTAGTCTACGAGCAGTACTTC.

The table lists this clonotype with a few counts. This chain joins TRBV4-1 and TRBJ2-7; 10 bases match TRBD1. There are 19 residues in the CDR3. The germline gives CDR1 MGHRA, CDR2 YSYEKL. V trimming: 4 bases; J trimming: 3 bases; junction bases outside the gene matches: 18. CDR3 coding DNA: TGCGCCAGCAGCCGCCAAGTCACCGGGACAGGGGAGCTGGGCTACGAGCAGTACTTC. Protein sequence: CASSRQVTGTGELGYEQYF.

This chain uses TRBV6-1 with TRBJ2-5; tentative D call: TRBD2 (5 bases). Germline V gene lookup returns CDR1 MNHNS and CDR2 SASEGT. CDR3 size: 13 residues. V was clipped by 7 bases and J by 3 bases, with 12 bases between them. The CDR3: CASNPGMKETQYF. CDR3 nucleotide sequence: TGTGCCAGCAACCCGGGGATGAAAGAGACCCAGTACTTC.

This clonotype was recorded at least ten times. The chain joins TRBV12-3 or TRBV12-4 to TRBJ2-1; D perhaps matches TRBD1 (6 bases). The CDR3 is 14 amino acids. V was cut by 5 bases and J by 7 bases, with 15 bases left in between. The CDR3 region is CASSLPGHANEQFF. CDR3 nucleotide sequence: TGTGCCAGCAGTCTCCCGGGACACGCGAATGAGCAGTTCTTC.

V and J are TRBV5-1 and TRBJ2-3; 9 bases are a match to TRBD1. In germline, CDR1 is SGHRS, CDR2 YFSETQ. CDR3 length equals 15 residues. Trimming cost V 0 bases and J 5 bases; bases outside gene matches: 4. The CDR3 region is CASSLADRGGDTQYF. CDR3 DNA: TGCGCCAGCAGCTTGGCCGACAGGGGGGGAGATACGCAGTATTTT.

In this sample, this clonotype turned up a few times. V gene TRBV19 combines with J gene TRBJ2-7, with D possibly being TRBD1 or TRBD2 (6 bases each). This CDR3 is built from 13 residues. Germline V lookup: CDR1 LNHDA, CDR2 SQIVND (reference sequence). Between the trimmed V and J ends, which lost 3 bases and 7 bases, there was a span of 13 bases. The CDR3 reads CASSIGGLQEQYF. The CDR3, as DNA: TGTGCCAGTAGTATTGGGGGGCTGCAAGAGCAGTACTTC. Full variable domain (outside the CDR3, taken from reference TRBV19 and TRBJ2-7): DGGITQSPKYLFRKEGQNVTLSCEQNLNHDAMYWYRQDPGQGLRLIYYSQIVNDFQKGDIAEGYSVSREKKESFPLTVTSAQKNPTAFYLCASSIGGLQEQYFGPGTRLTVT.

This chain joins TRBV29-1 and TRBJ1-2, with a tentative D call TRBD1 (5 bases). This CDR3 spans 14 amino acids. Germline values: CDR1 SQVTM, CDR2 ANQGSEA. V dropped 5 bases and J dropped 8 bases, with 21 bases sitting between them. CDR3 sequence (DNA): TGCAGCGTTTTACCAACCGAAACGGGGCCAGGCTACACCTTC. It codes for CSVLPTETGPGYTF.

Ten or more counts support this clonotype. The chain links TRBV6-2 or TRBV6-3 to TRBJ2-3, with D perhaps given as TRBD1 or TRBD2 (5 bases each). The CDR3 consists of 15 residues. In germline, CDR1 is MNHEY, CDR2 SVGEGT. With 3 bases removed from V and 0 bases from J, the gap between germline ends came to 10 bases. CDR3 protein: CASSYGGISTDTQYF. DNA for the CDR3: TGTGCCAGCAGTTATGGGGGAATCAGCACAGATACGCAGTATTTT.

This sequence joins TRBV30 and TRBJ2-7; 9 bases are a match to TRBD1. The CDR3 runs to 14 residues. Germline lookup yields CDR1 GTSNPN and CDR2 SVGIG (reference sequence). V shed 0 bases, J shed 7 bases, and the junction held 7 bases outside the gene matches. The CDR3, as DNA: TGTGCCTGGAGTGTACAGGGGGCAAGGGGTGAGCAGTACTTC. As protein: CAWSVQGARGEQYF.

The table lists this clonotype with a few counts. The J gene is TRBJ1-1, the V gene TRBV18; D is perhaps TRBD1 (6 bases). Trimming left V 8 bases short and J 0 bases short, with 16 bases between. CDR3 length equals 15 residues. CDR1 is KGHSH, CDR2 LQKENI, per germline. This CDR3 is CASKKPGHLNTEAFF. CDR3 nucleotide sequence: TGTGCCAGCAAAAAACCGGGACACTTGAACACTGAAGCTTTCTTT.

This clonotype occurred a few times. The rearrangement links TRBV4-2 to TRBJ2-7; possible D gene TRBD2, 5 bases. V lost 1 base and J lost 7, with 14 bases in between. Germline CDR1 LGHNA, CDR2 YNFKEQ. The CDR3 spans 14 residues. The CDR3 DNA reads as TGTGCCAGCAGCCAAGTTGGGAGTGTGTTGGAGCAGTACTTC. It codes for CASSQVGSVLEQYF.

This clonotype was observed many times. The chain recombines TRBV10-3 with TRBJ2-1, with 9 bases that match TRBD2. The CDR3 is 17 amino acids. Germline values: CDR1 ENHRY, CDR2 SYGVKD. DNA of the CDR3: TGTGTCCCACCCCAGACTAGCGGCATCCGAGGGGGCAATGAGCAGTTCTTC. The encoded protein is CVPPQTSGIRGGNEQFF.

V and J are TRBV25-1 and TRBJ2-7; D possibly corresponds to TRBD2 (7 bases). CDR3 length equals 15 residues. V lost 1 base, J lost 3 bases, and 13 bases lay in between. Germline loops: CDR1 MGHDK, CDR2 SYGVNS. The CDR3 nucleotides read TGTGCCAGCAGTGAATCCGGGGGGCGCCTCTACGAGCAGTACTTC. Its protein product is CASSESGGRLYEQYF.

This clonotype was detected ten times or more. The CDR3 DNA reads as TGTGCCAGCAAACGCCCCAGGACAGGGGGTATCTACGAGCAGTACTTC. Translated, it gives CASKRPRTGGIYEQYF. This chain connects TRBV2 to TRBJ2-7, with 10 bases matching TRBD1. V lost 7 bases to trimming and J lost 3 bases; unmatched junction nucleotides: 12. Per germline, CDR1 SNHLY and CDR2 FYNNEI. CDR3 length: 16 amino acids.

The V call is TRBV18, the J call TRBJ1-3, with D possibly matching TRBD1 (6 bases). The CDR3 extends over 16 amino acids. In germline, CDR1 is KGHSH, CDR2 LQKENI. Trimming removed 4 bases at V and 4 bases at J, with 17 bases between. The CDR3 DNA reads TGTGCCAGCTCACTCTCTCAGGGGAAGGCGGGAAACACCATATATTTT. Encoded protein: CASSLSQGKAGNTIYF. Full variable domain (outside the CDR3, taken from reference TRBV18 and TRBJ1-3): NAGVMQNPRHLVRRRGQEARLRCSPMKGHSHVYWYRQLPEEGLKFMVYLQKENIIDESGMPKERFSAEFPKEGPSILRIQQVVRGDSAAYFCASSLSQGKAGNTIYFGEGSWLTVV.

This clonotype was detected only once. The V and J genes are TRBV6-6 and TRBJ2-3, with D unclear. The V gene's germline CDR1 is MNHNY and CDR2 SVGAGI (reference sequence). The CDR3 is 17 amino acids. V dropped 0 bases and J dropped 4 bases, with 17 bases sitting between them. This CDR3 is CASSYSRFGSYADTQYF. As DNA, the CDR3 is TGTGCCAGCAGTTACTCGAGATTCGGTAGTTACGCAGATACGCAGTATTTT.

This clonotype was seen only a few times. The chain combines TRBV6-1 with TRBJ1-6, with a weak D call TRBD1 (5 bases). Between the trimmed V and J ends, which lost 7 bases and 7 bases, there was a span of 11 bases. The CDR3 spans 13 residues. Germline V gene lookup returns CDR1 MNHNS and CDR2 SASEGT. In DNA form, the CDR3 reads TGTGCCAGCAAGATGACAGCAAATTCACCCCTCCACTTT. This codes for CASKMTANSPLHF.

This clonotype was observed a handful of times. The chain is built from TRBV6-5 and TRBJ2-2; 11 bases are shared with TRBD2. This CDR3 has 18 amino acids. Unmatched junction bases numbered 8, after V lost 2 bases and J lost 3 bases. Germline CDR1 MNHEY, CDR2 SVGAGI. CDR3 amino acids: CASSYPPTSGAYTGELFF. The CDR3 coding sequence is TGTGCCAGCAGTTACCCTCCGACTAGCGGGGCATACACCGGGGAGCTGTTTTTT.

This clonotype was counted at least ten times. J is TRBJ2-1 and V is TRBV28; 9 bases align to TRBD1. The germline gives CDR1 MDHEN, CDR2 SYDVKM. J lost 7 bases, V lost 6 bases, and 16 bases had no gene match. The CDR3 sequence is 17 residues long. The DNA of the CDR3 is TGTGCCAGCAGCTTCCCCCCGGCGACAGGGGGAGGGAATGAGCAGTTCTTC. Translating gives CASSFPPATGGGNEQFF.

This chain joins TRBV20-1 and TRBJ1-5; D unresolved. The CDR3 spans 14 residues. Germline V gives CDR1 DFQATT, CDR2 SNEGSKA (reference sequence). Trimming left V 3 bases short and J 0 bases short, with 9 bases between. CDR3 coding DNA: TGCAGTGCTAGTTCAGTTTATAGCAATCAGCCCCAGCATTTT. It is translated as CSASSVYSNQPQHF.

This chain links TRBV5-1 with TRBJ2-1, with D tentatively TRBD2 (6 bases). The CDR3 covers 13 residues. The ends were cut back, 5 bases at V and 5 bases at J, with 11 bases in the middle. The germline V gene encodes CDR1 SGHRS and CDR2 YFSETQ. CDR3 region: CASRAGPHNEQFF. The CDR3 DNA is TGCGCCAGCAGGGCGGGGCCCCACAATGAGCAGTTCTTC.

This clonotype appeared many times. The chain has TRBV29-1 and TRBJ2-7; 9 nucleotides match TRBD1. The V and J ends lost 1 base and 6 bases, in that order; junction bases with no gene match: 10. The CDR3 is 15 residues long. Germline assignment: CDR1 SQVTM and CDR2 ANQGSEA. The CDR3 is CSVEVPGQGPREQYF. CDR3 bases: TGCAGCGTTGAAGTTCCCGGACAGGGGCCGCGCGAGCAGTACTTC.

In this sample, this clonotype turned up many times. The genes are TRBV10-3 and TRBJ2-7; D is ambiguous. The germline CDR1 and CDR2 sequences are ENHRY and SYGVKD. V gave up 4 bases and J gave up 4 bases, with 8 bases separating them. The CDR3 loop spans 12 amino acids. The chain's CDR3 is CAISASSYEQYF. The CDR3 coding sequence is TGTGCCATCAGTGCTTCCTCATACGAGCAGTACTTC.

This clonotype has just a few counts. This chain links TRBV2 with TRBJ1-2; TRBD1 matches 8 bases. Germline assignment: CDR1 SNHLY and CDR2 FYNNEI. The CDR3 extends over 16 amino acids. With V trimmed by 1 base and J by 6 bases, 10 bases remained unmatched. CDR3 nucleotides: TGTGCCAGCAGTGAAGAGGTGGACAGGGACTACGATGGCTACACCTTC. Protein product: CASSEEVDRDYDGYTF.

The chain has TRBV24-1 and TRBJ2-7, with D possibly matching TRBD1 (6 bases). The CDR3 covers 14 residues. Germline assignment: CDR1 KGHDR and CDR2 SFDVKD. Trimming took off 8 bases at V and 3 bases at J, with 16 bases between the two ends. In nucleotides, the CDR3 is TGTGCCACCACCCTGGACAGCTACAACTACGAGCAGTACTTC. It is translated as CATTLDSYNYEQYF.

This clonotype occurred many times. The V and J genes are TRBV6-1 and TRBJ1-1, with no clear D. Germline-derived CDR1 and CDR2 are MNHNS and SASEGT. The CDR3 extends over 15 amino acids. Deletions cut 6 bases from V and 0 bases from J, with 14 bases between. The CDR3 bases are TGTGCCAGCAGCATCCCTGGCACCATGAACACTGAAGCTTTCTTT. Encoded protein: CASSIPGTMNTEAFF.

This clonotype was found a few times. The V gene is TRBV28, the J gene TRBJ2-1; a weak D match, TRBD2 (6 bases). CDR1 MDHEN and CDR2 SYDVKM come from the germline V gene. With 8 bases removed from V and 1 base from J, the gap between germline ends came to 21 bases. The CDR3 contains 17 residues. Written as DNA, the CDR3 is TGTGCCAGCGGGCCAGGCGGGGCGGTAGGGTCCTACAATGAGCAGTTCTTC. This translates into CASGPGGAVGSYNEQFF.

This clonotype was counted between two and nine times. The chain joins TRBV6-5 to TRBJ2-2, with a possible D match to TRBD2 (6 bases). Trimming removed 0 bases at V and 2 bases at J, with 13 bases between. This CDR3 is built from 17 residues. Germline V CDR1 and CDR2: MNHEY, SVGAGI. The DNA of the CDR3 is TGTGCCAGCAGTTACTCGTCCGGGACTCCAAACACCGGGGAGCTGTTTTTT. Translated, it gives CASSYSSGTPNTGELFF.

This clonotype was seen ten or more times. This chain connects TRBV28 to TRBJ2-5; D may correspond to TRBD1 or TRBD2 (5 bases each). CDR1 is MDHEN and CDR2 is SYDVKM in the germline V gene. CDR3 length equals 15 residues. V lost 5 bases to trimming and J lost 3 bases, with 16 bases between them. CDR3 loop: CASSVPTGRKETQYF. CDR3 DNA sequence: TGTGCCAGCAGTGTACCTACGGGACGGAAAGAGACCCAGTACTTC.

The V and J genes are TRBV24-1 and TRBJ2-3; TRBD2 matches at 13 bases. Trimming at V came to 1 base and at J to 8 bases, leaving 11 bases not matched to a gene. The CDR3 has 18 residues. Germline V gene sequence: CDR1 KGHDR, CDR2 SFDVKD. The CDR3 loop reads CATSDLTTGGLAGTTQYF. The DNA for the CDR3 is TGTGCCACCAGTGATTTAACTACAGGGGGACTAGCGGGGACTACGCAGTATTTT.

This chain joins TRBV2 and TRBJ2-5, with unresolved D. Germline CDR1 is SNHLY and CDR2 is FYNNEI. V gave up 7 bases and J gave up 1 base, with 7 bases separating them. The CDR3 has 12 amino acids. The chain's CDR3 is CASKFTQETQYF. The CDR3 DNA reads as TGTGCCAGCAAATTTACCCAAGAGACCCAGTACTTC.